This note documents a single T cell receptor (beta chain) sequence. Assay used: immunoSEQ multiplex PCR; TCRdb lists only in-frame clones, some missing. The data show under 50,000 clones, with over 65% seen just once and roughly an eighth held by the top ten. The CDR3 has 15 amino acids. From germline, CDR1 is MDHEN and CDR2 SYDVKM. The germline V and J ends were trimmed by 4 bases and 4 bases, with 14 bases remaining between them. This sample is part of a study of OX40 agonist ivuxolimab in advanced cancers. The material was CD4+ or CD8+ T cells sorted from blood, obtained in a trial of the OX40 agonist ivuxolimab. This clonotype was sampled from an adult with an advanced solid tumor such as melanoma, head and neck, liver or kidney cancer. V gene TRBV28 combines with J gene TRBJ1-3, with D maybe TRBD1 (6 bases). CDR3 bases: TGTGCCAGCAGTTCAGGGTACAGGGAAGGAAACACCATATATTTT. Its translation is CASSSGYREGNTIYF.